This TCR beta chain was sequenced during a study of blood T cell repertoires in COVID-19. Across the study: The cDNA or gDNA used as material had been derived from T cells, B-cell-depleted T cells, or PBMCs.

V was pared by 5 bases and J by 4 bases, with 2 bases of the junction left unmatched. Germline loops: CDR1 MNHEY, CDR2 SVGEGT. This CDR3 region has 12 residues. Method: immunoSEQ multiplex PCR; TCRdb's copy keeps in-frame clones and lacks some. The table lists 150,000 to 200,000 clones, 84% of them singletons. Material for sequencing was peripheral blood. The chain is built from TRBV6-2 or TRBV6-3 and TRBJ2-7, with 7 positions matching TRBD1. The origin of this receptor is a woman older than 75 with acute or convalescent COVID-19. In nucleotides, the CDR3 is TGTGCCAGCAGTCAACAGGGGTACGAGCAGTACTTC. This sequence encodes CASSQQGYEQYF.